This note documents a single T cell receptor (beta chain) sequence. The repertoire was sequenced with immunoSEQ multiplex PCR; TCRdb's copy has only in-frame clones and lacks some. The sample shows about 140,000 clones, around 90% of them seen only once. This record comes from a study of CD4+ T cells in melanoma. CDR3 size: 13 residues. From germline, CDR1 is LNHDA and CDR2 SQIVND (reference sequence). Trimming stripped 11 bases from V and 5 bases from J, with 16 bases between. This sequence originates from a human donor with melanoma. This chain connects TRBV19 to TRBJ1-5; perhaps TRBD1 as D (5 bases). This chain's CDR3 is CAVGASVDQPQHF. CDR3 in DNA: TGTGCCGTAGGGGCTTCAGTAGATCAGCCCCAGCATTTT.